Below, one T cell receptor beta chain is given with its context. This receptor's antigen is unknown. No per-base quality is available; no much larger clone lies one base away. The data stem from a study of blood T cell repertoires in COVID-19 (dated by TCRdb to the early 2020s). General notes on the study: Samples from collaborators originated in the United States, Italy and Spain and spanned both the acute and convalescent phases of COVID-19. The prospective study material was composed of cDNA or gDNA derived from T cells, B-cell-depleted T cells, or PBMCs. The dataset comprised deeply sampled blood TCRbeta repertoires from subjects exposed to, actively infected with, or recovered from COVID-19. The repertoires were made available in a free public database intended to serve as a resource for research on the immune response to SARS-CoV-2. The samples were drawn from the first 160 participants of the ongoing ImmuneRACE study and from some 1,300 subjects provided by 6 global collaborators. Sample metadata almost always included a de-identified subject ID, COVID-19 status, age in years and sex. Where available, HLA class I and class II types were obtained from metadata supplied by the sample provider rather than from assay-based typing. What the study reported, not specific to this receptor: The quantity of clinical and demographic metadata differed by source and by participant and was supplied without curation.

TCRbeta CDR3 regions were amplified from genomic DNA by means of the immunoSEQ Assay, a bias-controlled multiplex PCR. The original methods were these. The number of nucleated cells in each sample was estimated by amplification of reference gene primers within the assay. To quantify the absolute abundance of each unique TCRbeta CDR3 rearrangement, sequence reads were collapsed and filtered. Productive Simpson clonality was computed per sample as the square root of Simpson's diversity index over productive rearrangements. TCRdb re-hosts the immuneACCESS table, in-frame sequences only. Its copies lack some clones; in the studies checked, an unresolved V gene accounts for under half of them, and the cause for the rest is not known. V, J and clone size derive from that table, while D and trimming were established from the DNA sequence. The sample table shows about 56,000 clones, and around 70% are seen once. Approximately 4.8% of the sample is held by the ten biggest clonotypes.

At one collaborating source in Seattle, patients were enrolled during active infection and were followed longitudinally through the course of disease. The collaborating institutions used their own protocols to collect whole blood in K2EDTA tubes. Collaborator samples were shipped for TCRbeta analysis as frozen whole blood, isolated PBMCs, or DNA extracted from either sample type. The sequenced material came from peripheral blood. This receptor was taken from an older woman with COVID-19, enrolled during active disease.

This receptor has the CDR3 CASRPGTQLTDTQYF. The nucleotide sequence is TGTGCCAGCAGGCCGGGGACTCAACTCACAGATACGCAGTATTTT. Rearrangement joined TRBV2 to TRBJ2-3; TRBD2 might be the D gene, on 6 matching bases. A distance of 15 bases separates the germline ends of V and J, which lose 6 bases and 2 bases respectively. Reading from cysteine to phenylalanine, the CDR3 counts 15 amino acids. The retained sequence is limited to the CDR3, 45 bases, with the frame set at the first base. The CDR1 and CDR2 encoded by the germline V gene are SNHLY and FYNNEI.